This is a list of T cell receptor beta chains from one sample in a study of blood T cell repertoires in COVID-19. Only in-frame clones appear in the TCRdb table, and some are missing; sequencing was by immunoSEQ multiplex PCR. Of 250,000 or so clones detected, 90% appear once; the ten largest clones hold less than 3.5%. Material: peripheral blood. Receptors originate from a man aged 25 to 45 with COVID-19, enrolled during active disease. The CDR3 runs from the conserved cysteine through the conserved F or W. The D gene is left open where the match is weak. Only some rows state a clone size, as once, few, many or a class for expanded clones.

j_call d_call clone_size v_call cdr3_aa cdr3_nt
TRBJ2-7 - - TRBV25-1 CASSPTGFSYEQYF TGTGCCAGCAGCCCTACAGGATTTTCCTACGAGCAGTACTTC
TRBJ1-5 - - TRBV30 CAWSYSTNQPQHF TGTGCCTGGAGTTATAGCACCAATCAGCCCCAGCATTTT
TRBJ2-2 - few TRBV7-3 CASSLGQGLDTGELFF TGTGCCAGCAGCTTAGGGCAGGGTTTGGACACCGGGGAGCTGTTTTTT
TRBJ1-1 - - TRBV25-1 CASSAPRGSNTEAFF TGTGCCAGCAGTGCCCCCCGGGGGTCAAACACTGAAGCTTTCTTT
TRBJ1-1 - - TRBV5-6 CASSLVYREDTEAFF TGTGCCAGCAGCTTGGTGTATAGGGAGGACACTGAAGCTTTCTTT
TRBJ1-2 TRBD1 - TRBV7-2 CASSSPNRGGYGYTF TGTGCCAGCAGCTCCCCCAACAGGGGAGGCTATGGCTACACCTTC
TRBJ2-1 TRBD2 - TRBV19 CASSMRLRGGNEQFF TGTGCCAGTAGTATGAGGTTGCGGGGGGGCAATGAGCAGTTCTTC
TRBJ1-3 - - TRBV3-1/TRBV3-2 CASSQAGLSGNTIYF TGTGCCAGCAGCCAGGCAGGACTCTCTGGAAACACCATATATTTT
TRBJ2-2 - - TRBV11-2 CASSLEAGAGELFF TGTGCCAGCAGCTTAGAGGCAGGGGCCGGGGAGCTGTTTTTT
TRBJ2-1 - - TRBV11-3 CASSLNGYNEQFF TGTGCCAGCAGCTTAAACGGCTACAATGAGCAGTTCTTC
TRBJ2-2 - - TRBV30 CALGGGRNTGELFF TGTGCCTTGGGAGGAGGGAGGAACACCGGGGAGCTGTTTTTT
TRBJ1-1 - - TRBV2 CASEGTVAFF TGTGCCAGCGAGGGAACTGTAGCTTTCTTT
TRBJ2-5 TRBD2 - TRBV3-1/TRBV3-2 CASSQDPIRGGRETQYF TGTGCCAGCAGCCAAGATCCTATCCGGGGGGGCCGGGAGACCCAGTACTTC
TRBJ2-1 TRBD1 - TRBV28 CASSATDRGLEQFF TGTGCCAGCAGTGCGACTGACAGGGGGCTTGAGCAGTTCTTC
TRBJ2-7 - - TRBV27 CASSLGVAEDEQYF TGTGCCAGCAGTTTGGGAGTAGCGGAGGACGAGCAGTACTTC
TRBJ2-3 - - TRBV5-4 CASSERARGPTDTQYF TGTGCCAGCAGCGAGAGGGCCCGCGGCCCCACAGATACGCAGTATTTT
TRBJ2-1 TRBD2 - TRBV19 CASSIGRGIHNEQFF TGTGCCAGTAGCATCGGGCGGGGGATACACAATGAGCAGTTCTTC
TRBJ1-5 TRBD1 - TRBV6-5 CASSYSTGEGSQPQHF TGTGCCAGCAGTTACTCGACAGGGGAGGGATCTCAGCCCCAGCATTTT
TRBJ1-3 - once TRBV5-8 CASSLWPGDASGNTIYF TGTGCCAGCAGCTTGTGGCCAGGCGATGCCTCTGGAAACACCATATATTTT
TRBJ2-3 - - TRBV12-3/TRBV12-4 CASSYGRGDTQYF TGTGCCAGCAGTTACGGACGGGGAGATACGCAGTATTTT
TRBJ2-1 TRBD2 - TRBV4-3 CASSRTSGSTSEQFF TGCGCCAGCAGCCGGACTAGCGGGAGTACGTCTGAGCAGTTCTTC
TRBJ1-6 TRBD1 - TRBV9 CASSPRDRHSSYNSPLHF TGTGCCAGCAGCCCCAGGGACAGGCATTCCTCCTATAATTCACCCCTCCACTTT
TRBJ2-1 TRBD2 - TRBV7-7 CASSLNDGLVYNEQFF TGTGCCAGCAGCTTAAATGATGGACTAGTCTACAATGAGCAGTTCTTC
TRBJ2-1 TRBD2 - TRBV7-2 CASSLGLVGGEQFF TGTGCCAGCAGCTTGGGACTAGTGGGTGGTGAGCAGTTCTTC
TRBJ1-2 TRBD1 few TRBV3-1/TRBV3-2 CASTSDRGRGGYTF TGTGCCAGCACCTCGGACAGGGGAAGGGGTGGCTACACCTTC
TRBJ1-2 TRBD1 few TRBV6-5 CASSYLGTGSGYTF TGTGCCAGCAGTTACTTAGGGACAGGGAGTGGCTACACCTTC
TRBJ1-6 - - TRBV19 CASSIQSYNSPLHF TGTGCCAGTAGTATACAATCCTATAATTCACCCCTCCACTTT
TRBJ1-1 - once TRBV30 CAWSAREETEAFF TGTGCCTGGAGTGCGAGGGAAGAGACTGAAGCTTTCTTT
TRBJ2-7 TRBD1 - TRBV7-9 CASSHGDRPYEQYF TGTGCCAGCAGCCATGGGGACAGGCCCTACGAGCAGTACTTC
TRBJ2-7 - once TRBV28 CASSLGGAGEQYF TGTGCCAGCAGTTTAGGGGGGGCCGGCGAGCAGTACTTC
TRBJ1-2 - - TRBV5-6 CASREQGLGGYTF TGTGCCAGCAGGGAACAGGGCTTGGGTGGCTACACCTTC
TRBJ1-5 TRBD1 - TRBV2 CASSLTGGYSNQPQHF TGTGCCAGCAGTCTGACAGGGGGGTATAGCAATCAGCCCCAGCATTTT
TRBJ2-7 TRBD1 - TRBV5-6 CASSMGPGQGRYEQYF TGTGCCAGCAGCATGGGTCCGGGACAGGGAAGGTACGAGCAGTACTTC
TRBJ2-1 TRBD1 - TRBV7-3 CASSLGQGAYNEQFF TGTGCCAGCAGCTTAGGCCAGGGGGCCTACAATGAGCAGTTCTTC
TRBJ2-7 TRBD1 - TRBV7-2 CASSLVGTGITHEQYF TGTGCCAGCAGCTTAGTAGGGACAGGGATAACCCACGAGCAGTACTTC
TRBJ2-7 - - TRBV10-2 CASSDQGREQYF TGCGCCAGCAGTGATCAGGGGCGCGAGCAGTACTTC
TRBJ1-1 - few TRBV19 CASSSPRLRSTEAFF TGTGCCAGTAGTAGTCCGAGACTACGGAGCACTGAAGCTTTCTTT
TRBJ2-1 - - TRBV29-1 CSVDLGAYNEQFF TGCAGCGTTGATCTAGGGGCCTACAATGAGCAGTTCTTC
TRBJ1-1 - - TRBV29-1 CSVGFRVTEAFF TGCAGCGTTGGTTTCAGGGTCACTGAAGCTTTCTTT